Presented here are 13 T cell receptor beta chains from one specimen sequenced in a study of blood T cell repertoires in COVID-19 (dated by TCRdb to about 2020). Libraries were constructed by the immunoSEQ multiplex PCR assay. Here the immuneACCESS table is served through TCRdb, limited to in-frame sequences with V and J called. Missing clones are a known gap in these copies; in checked studies unresolved V genes cover under half, and the rest lacks a known reason. Here the sample has 130,000 or so clones; around 63% occur a single time. The ten largest clones represent roughly 2.2% of the sample. Source material: peripheral blood. The receptor source for this set is a woman in her 70s with acute or convalescent COVID-19.

This clone showed up just a few times. V usage is TRBV7-2 and J usage is TRBJ2-1; D is perhaps TRBD1 (7 bases). The CDR3 length is 14 residues. The germline V gene encodes CDR1 SGHTA and CDR2 FQGNSA. V was pared by 5 bases and J by 5 bases, with 13 bases between. The CDR3 protein is CASSPGRGDNEQFF. CDR3 sequence (DNA): TGTGCCAGCAGCCCAGGCAGGGGGGACAATGAGCAGTTCTTC.

V is TRBV20-1 and J is TRBJ1-6, with D perhaps matching TRBD1 (6 bases). In germline, CDR1 is DFQATT, CDR2 SNEGSKA (reference sequence). The CDR3 extends over 13 amino acids. Trimming pared 6 bases from V and 8 bases from J, leaving 14 bases between. CDR3 in DNA: TGCAGTGCCAGTTCGTCAGGGGATTCACCCCTCCACTTT. Translated, it gives CSASSSGDSPLHF.

The chain recombines TRBV30 with TRBJ1-1; possible D gene TRBD1, 5 bases. CDR1 is GTSNPN and CDR2 is SVGIG in the germline V gene (reference sequence). This CDR3 is 14 amino acids long. V gave up 5 bases and J gave up 5 bases, with 18 bases separating them. The CDR3 reads CAWGRGGTRTEAFF. CDR3 bases: TGTGCCTGGGGGAGGGGAGGAACGAGGACTGAAGCTTTCTTT.

The rearrangement joins TRBV19 to TRBJ1-2; the D gene is possibly TRBD1 (5 bases). Trimming removed 3 bases at V and 1 base at J, with 18 bases between. This CDR3 spans 17 amino acids. Germline V gene sequence: CDR1 LNHDA, CDR2 SQIVND (reference sequence). The CDR3 DNA sequence: TGTGCCAGTAGTATTGATTTGTTGGGGGGAAGTAACTATGGCTACACCTTC. Residues: CASSIDLLGGSNYGYTF.

The genes are TRBV4-1 and TRBJ2-7; tentatively, D is TRBD1 (6 bases). Trimming pared 5 bases from V and 5 bases from J, leaving 22 bases between. The CDR3 length is 16 residues. From germline, CDR1 is MGHRA and CDR2 YSYEKL. The CDR3 sequence is CASSEAVGAGVDEQYF. The CDR3 DNA is TGCGCCAGCAGCGAAGCCGTGGGGGCCGGCGTCGACGAGCAGTACTTC.

In this sample, this clone turned up once. The same CDR3 can be traced to other DNA sequences in this sample. This rearrangement joins TRBV6-1 to TRBJ1-2; a possible D gene is TRBD1 (5 bases). The CDR3 totals 12 residues. Trimming removed 3 bases at V and 5 bases at J, with 7 bases between. Germline V gives CDR1 MNHNS, CDR2 SASEGT. The CDR3 DNA is TGTGCCAGCAGTGACGGGGGATATGGCTACACCTTC. It codes for CASSDGGYGYTF.

This chain links TRBV6-5 with TRBJ1-1, with TRBD1 matching over 11 bases. The junction had 4 bases not matched to a gene; V was cut back by 6 bases and J by 4 bases. CDR3 length equals 14 residues. The germline gives CDR1 MNHEY, CDR2 SVGAGI. The CDR3: CASRSGTGGTEAFF. The CDR3 DNA reads as TGTGCCAGCAGGTCCGGGACAGGGGGCACTGAAGCTTTCTTT.

This chain uses TRBV7-9 with TRBJ2-5; 11 nucleotides line up with TRBD2. Germline CDR1 is SEHNR and CDR2 is FQNEAQ (reference sequence). V was pared by 5 bases and J by 4 bases, with 15 bases of the junction left unmatched. The CDR3 has 18 amino acids. The CDR3 sequence is CASSPVIRTSGGLETQYF. The CDR3 DNA is TGTGCCAGCAGCCCCGTGATAAGAACTAGCGGGGGCTTAGAGACCCAGTACTTC.

This clone came up a few times. V is TRBV28 and J is TRBJ1-4; D uncertain. V lost 3 bases and J lost 3, with 17 bases in between. This CDR3 is built from 17 residues. Germline V gene lookup returns CDR1 MDHEN and CDR2 SYDVKM. In DNA, the CDR3 is TGTGCCAGCAGTTTGGTTATTCGGGATTCAGCTAATGAAAAACTGTTTTTT. Translated: CASSLVIRDSANEKLFF.

The V call is TRBV4-3, the J call TRBJ2-4; D may be TRBD1 (7 bases). Between the trimmed V and J ends, which lost 1 base and 0 bases, there was a span of 19 bases. The CDR3 covers 19 residues. CDR1 LGHNA and CDR2 YSLEER come from the germline V gene. This chain's CDR3 is CASSQAILTGTRAKNIQYF. CDR3 coding DNA: TGCGCCAGCAGCCAAGCTATCCTGACAGGGACTCGAGCCAAAAACATTCAGTACTTC.

The chain couples TRBV28 to TRBJ1-2; perhaps TRBD1 as D (6 bases). Germline V CDR1 and CDR2: MDHEN, SYDVKM. CDR3 length: 13 residues. The V and J ends lost 7 bases and 6 bases respectively, with 15 bases between them. The DNA for the CDR3 is TGTGCCAGCAATGAGGACAGCGGAGATGGCTACACCTTC. It codes for CASNEDSGDGYTF.

V usage is TRBV15 and J usage is TRBJ2-1; 11 positions match TRBD1. V was pared by 3 bases and J by 8 bases, with 6 bases of the junction left unmatched. In germline, CDR1 is LNHNV, CDR2 YYDKDF (reference sequence). This CDR3 spans 15 amino acids. The CDR3: CATSSGTGGKHEQFF. The DNA for the CDR3 is TGTGCCACCAGCAGTGGGACAGGGGGGAAGCATGAGCAGTTCTTC.

The V and J genes are TRBV2 and TRBJ1-5; 9 nucleotides align to TRBD1. The CDR3 loop spans 14 amino acids. Germline loops: CDR1 SNHLY, CDR2 FYNNEI. V trimming: 6 bases; J trimming: 5 bases; junction bases outside the gene matches: 5. Written as DNA, the CDR3 is TGTGCCAGCAGGGGGACAGGGACACATCAGCCCCAGCATTTT. The encoded protein is CASRGTGTHQPQHF.